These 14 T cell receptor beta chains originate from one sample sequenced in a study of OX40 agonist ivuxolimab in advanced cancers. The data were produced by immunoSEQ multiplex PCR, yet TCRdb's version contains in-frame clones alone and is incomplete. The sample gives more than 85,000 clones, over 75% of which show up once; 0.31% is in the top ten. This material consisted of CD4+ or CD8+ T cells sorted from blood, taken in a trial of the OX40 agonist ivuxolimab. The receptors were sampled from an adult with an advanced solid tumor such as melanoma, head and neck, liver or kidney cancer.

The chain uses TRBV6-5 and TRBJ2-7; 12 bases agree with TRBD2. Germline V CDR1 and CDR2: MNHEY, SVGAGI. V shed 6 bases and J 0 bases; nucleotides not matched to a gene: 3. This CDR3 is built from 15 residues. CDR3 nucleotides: TGTGCCAGCAGGAGGACTAGCGGGGCCTCCTACGAGCAGTACTTC. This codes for CASRRTSGASYEQYF.

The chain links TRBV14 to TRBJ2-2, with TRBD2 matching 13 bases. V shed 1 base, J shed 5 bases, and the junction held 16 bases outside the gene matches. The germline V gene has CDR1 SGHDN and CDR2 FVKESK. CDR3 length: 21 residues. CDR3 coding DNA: TGTGCCAGCAGCCAAGCTACGGGACTAGCGGGAAAAAGGCAGGTGACCGGGGAGCTGTTTTTT. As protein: CASSQATGLAGKRQVTGELFF.

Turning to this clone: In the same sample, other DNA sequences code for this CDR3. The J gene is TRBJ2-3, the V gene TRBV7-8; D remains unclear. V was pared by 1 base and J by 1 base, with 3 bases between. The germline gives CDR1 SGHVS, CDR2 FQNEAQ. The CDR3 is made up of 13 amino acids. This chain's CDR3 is CASSLGGTDTQYF. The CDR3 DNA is TGTGCCAGCAGCTTAGGGGGCACAGATACGCAGTATTTT.

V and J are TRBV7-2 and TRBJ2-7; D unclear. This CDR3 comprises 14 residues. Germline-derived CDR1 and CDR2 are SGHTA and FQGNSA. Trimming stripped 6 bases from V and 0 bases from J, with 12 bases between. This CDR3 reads CASSRRSDSYEQYF. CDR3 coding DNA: TGTGCCAGCAGTCGACGGAGCGACTCCTACGAGCAGTACTTC.

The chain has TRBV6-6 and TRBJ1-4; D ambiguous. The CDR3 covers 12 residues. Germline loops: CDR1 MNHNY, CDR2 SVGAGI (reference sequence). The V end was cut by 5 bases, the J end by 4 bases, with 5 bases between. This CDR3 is CASSAVNEKLFF. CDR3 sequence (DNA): TGTGCCAGCAGTGCGGTTAATGAAAAACTGTTTTTT.

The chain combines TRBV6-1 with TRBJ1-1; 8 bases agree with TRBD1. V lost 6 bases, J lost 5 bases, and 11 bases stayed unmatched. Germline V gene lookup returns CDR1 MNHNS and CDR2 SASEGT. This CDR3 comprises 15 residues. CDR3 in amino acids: CASRDREKVWTEAFF. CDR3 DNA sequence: TGTGCCAGCAGGGACAGGGAAAAGGTGTGGACTGAAGCTTTCTTT.

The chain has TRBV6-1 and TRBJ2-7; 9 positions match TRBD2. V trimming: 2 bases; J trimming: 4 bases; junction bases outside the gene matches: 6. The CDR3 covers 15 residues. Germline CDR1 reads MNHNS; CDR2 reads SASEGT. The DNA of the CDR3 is TGTGCCAGCAGTGAATCGGGTAGCGGGAGTTACGAGCAGTACTTC. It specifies CASSESGSGSYEQYF.

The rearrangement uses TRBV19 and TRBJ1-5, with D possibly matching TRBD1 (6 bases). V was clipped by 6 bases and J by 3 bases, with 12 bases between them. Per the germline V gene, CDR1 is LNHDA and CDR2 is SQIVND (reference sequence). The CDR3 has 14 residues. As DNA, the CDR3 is TGTGCCAGTAGACAGGGAGGGGTCAATCAGCCCCAGCATTTT. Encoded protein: CASRQGGVNQPQHF.

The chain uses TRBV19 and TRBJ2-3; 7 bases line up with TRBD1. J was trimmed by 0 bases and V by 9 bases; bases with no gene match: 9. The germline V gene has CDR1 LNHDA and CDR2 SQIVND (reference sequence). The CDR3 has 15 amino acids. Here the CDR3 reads CASSTGPASTDTQYF. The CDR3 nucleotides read TGTGCCAGCTCGACAGGGCCTGCTAGCACAGATACGCAGTATTTT.

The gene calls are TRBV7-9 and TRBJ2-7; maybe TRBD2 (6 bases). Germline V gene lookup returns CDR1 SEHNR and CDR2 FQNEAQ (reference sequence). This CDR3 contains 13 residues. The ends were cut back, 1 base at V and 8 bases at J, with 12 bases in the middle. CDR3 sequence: CASSLVAAGQQYF. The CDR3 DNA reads TGTGCCAGCAGCTTAGTAGCGGCGGGCCAGCAGTACTTC.

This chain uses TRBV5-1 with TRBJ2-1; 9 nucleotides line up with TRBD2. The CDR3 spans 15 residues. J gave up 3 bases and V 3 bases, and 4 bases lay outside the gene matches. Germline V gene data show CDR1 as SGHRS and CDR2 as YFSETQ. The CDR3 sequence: CASSSGTSSYNEQFF. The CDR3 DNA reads TGCGCCAGCAGCTCGGGGACTAGCAGCTACAATGAGCAGTTCTTC.

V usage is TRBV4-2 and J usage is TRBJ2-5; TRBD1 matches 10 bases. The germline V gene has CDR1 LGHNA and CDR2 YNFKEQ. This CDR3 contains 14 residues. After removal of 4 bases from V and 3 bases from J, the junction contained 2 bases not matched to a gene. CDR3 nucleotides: TGTGCCAGCAGCCGGGACAGGGGTGAAGAGACCCAGTACTTC. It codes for CASSRDRGEETQYF.

The CDR3 nucleotides read TGTGCCAGCAGCGTAGGGCAGGGTTCCTACAATGAGCAGTTCTTC. This encodes CASSVGQGSYNEQFF. V is TRBV9 and J is TRBJ2-1; D might be TRBD1 (5 bases). Germline V gene data show CDR1 as SGDLS and CDR2 as YYNGEE. This CDR3 contains 15 residues. Trimming removed 0 bases at V and 1 base at J, with 8 bases between.

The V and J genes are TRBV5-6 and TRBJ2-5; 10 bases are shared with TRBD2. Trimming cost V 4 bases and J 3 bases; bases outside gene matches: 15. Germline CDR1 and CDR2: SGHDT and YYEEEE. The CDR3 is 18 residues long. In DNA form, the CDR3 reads TGTGCCAGCAGCCCCAGACGCCTAGCGGGAGAGGCTGAAGAGACCCAGTACTTC. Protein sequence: CASSPRRLAGEAEETQYF. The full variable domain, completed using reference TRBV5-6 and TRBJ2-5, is DAGVTQSPTHLIKTRGQQVTLRCSPKSGHDTVSWYQQALGQGPQFIFQYYEEEERQRGNFPDRFSGHQFPNYSSELNVNALLLGDSALYLCASSPRRLAGEAEETQYFGPGTRLLVL.